This T cell receptor (beta chain) was observed in a study of T cell responses to AZD1222 COVID-19 vaccine. Study-wide points: Only a handful of AZD1222 recipients, roughly 6 in all, had baseline seropositivity. The breadth and depth of Spike-specific TCRs increased once two AZD1222 doses had been given. The donor group comprised mostly white British people and more females; the analysis possibly underestimated clonal diversity.

This CDR3 has 17 residues. The V segment lost 1 base and the J segment 2 bases; nucleotides outside the gene matches: 2. CDR1 and CDR2 from the germline V gene are SGHTA and FQGNSA. Remarks on this clone: Its antigen is as yet unknown.

Sequencing was performed with immunoSEQ multiplex PCR; in TCRdb, only in-frame clones are kept and a portion is missing. The sample contains about 120,000 clones, about 81% of which appear only once. This specimen was peripheral blood, taken on day 0 of AZD1222 vaccination. The sequence was obtained from an adult in good health. This chain joins TRBV7-2 and TRBJ2-1; TRBD2 aligns across 13 bases. The CDR3 sequence is CASSLGLAGGTYNEQFF. DNA for the CDR3: TGTGCCAGCAGCTTAGGACTAGCGGGAGGTACCTACAATGAGCAGTTCTTC.